These T cell receptor beta chains were read from a single sample in a study of shared clonotypes between healthy human individuals. TCRdb keeps only in-frame clones here, not all; method: immunoSEQ multiplex PCR. This table holds 800,000 or so clones, around 96% found once. What was sequenced was naive CD8+ T cells sorted from blood. These receptor sequences come from a man under 40 in good health. The CDR3 runs from the conserved cysteine through the conserved F or W. The D gene is left open where the match is weak.

>TRBV15|TRBD1|TRBJ1-2|16
CATSRFDRDRNYGYTF
>TRBV19|-|TRBJ1-1|14
CASSILTENTEAFF
>TRBV7-9|-|TRBJ1-1|16
CASSLVTRGKNSEAFF
>TRBV7-9|-|TRBJ2-7|16
CASSPQSGGSIYEQYF
>TRBV28|-|TRBJ2-5|14
CASSPRGRLETQYF
>TRBV7-6|-|TRBJ2-3|17
CASSRHRDTTSTDTQYF
>TRBV7-6|-|TRBJ2-3|14
CASSLDPGTDTQYF
>TRBV5-4|-|TRBJ1-1|14
CASSLGWGNTEAFF
>TRBV13|TRBD1|TRBJ1-2|15
CASRTGGYDMYGYTF
>TRBV5-1|-|TRBJ1-1|13
CASSLAGGAEAFF
>TRBV9|-|TRBJ2-7|13
CASSVDLHYEQYF
>TRBV7-2|-|TRBJ1-5|14
CASSLEEFGRPQHF
>TRBV6-1|-|TRBJ2-3|13
CASRSPRGGTQYF
>TRBV27|-|TRBJ2-7|14
CASSWGAYQNEQYF
>TRBV11-2|-|TRBJ2-7|13
CASSLELDYEQYF